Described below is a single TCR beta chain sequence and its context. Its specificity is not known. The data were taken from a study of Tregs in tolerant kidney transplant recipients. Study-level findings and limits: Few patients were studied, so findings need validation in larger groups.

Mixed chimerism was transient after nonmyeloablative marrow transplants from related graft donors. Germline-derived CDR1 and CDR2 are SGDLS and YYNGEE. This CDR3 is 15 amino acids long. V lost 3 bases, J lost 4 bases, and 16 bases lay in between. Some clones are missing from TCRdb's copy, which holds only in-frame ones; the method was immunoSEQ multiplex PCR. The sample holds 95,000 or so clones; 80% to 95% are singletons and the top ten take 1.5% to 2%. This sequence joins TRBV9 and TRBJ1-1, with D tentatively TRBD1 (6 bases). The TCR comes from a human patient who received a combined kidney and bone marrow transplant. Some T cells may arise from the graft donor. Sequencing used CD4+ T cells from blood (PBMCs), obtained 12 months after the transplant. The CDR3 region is CASSATGRWGTEAFF. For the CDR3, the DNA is TGTGCCAGCAGCGCGACAGGACGGTGGGGCACTGAAGCTTTCTTT.